Included here is one T cell receptor beta chain sequence, with context. These data are taken from a study of shared clonotypes between healthy human individuals. TCRdb's copy holds only in-frame clones and misses some; the assay was immunoSEQ multiplex PCR. Here the sample spans around 1 million clones, 70% to 85% being singletons. Naive CD45RA+ and memory CD45RA-negative subsets were split from CD4+ cells. Germline V gene lookup returns CDR1 SGHRS and CDR2 YFSETQ. CDR3 length: 16 amino acids. The V segment lost 4 bases and the J segment 8 bases; nucleotides outside the gene matches: 16. The specimen was memory CD4+ T cells sorted from blood. Subset noted: CD45RA-negative fraction. V and J are TRBV5-1 and TRBJ1-2; 8 bases agree with TRBD1. This receptor was taken from a man between 18 and 29 years old in good health. CDR3 amino acids: CASSTDGQGLSAGYTF. CDR3 nucleotide sequence: TGCGCCAGCAGCACCGACGGACAGGGCCTTTCCGCCGGCTACACCTTC.